Reported below is one T cell receptor (beta chain). As yet, its antigen is unknown. This table comes from immunoSEQ multiplex PCR, and its TCRdb copy is limited to in-frame clones, with some not included. In the table there are about 470,000 clones, 70% to 80% of which are singletons. Recent acute infections and vaccinations were absent in the healthy HIV-negative adult donors. The sample belongs to a study of shared clonotypes between healthy human individuals. Study summary: Samples came from two female and three male donors aged 18 to 49.

V was cut by 5 bases and J by 8 bases, with 22 bases left in between. The CDR3 extends over 16 amino acids. Germline V gives CDR1 SEHNR, CDR2 FQNEAQ (reference sequence). Findings and caveats of the study: Clonotype sharing among donors likely depends on sequencing depth.

Material: PBMCs. The sequence came from a middle-aged woman in good health. Some clones in this sample may be carry-over from other donors' samples. The chain combines TRBV7-9 with TRBJ1-5, with D perhaps TRBD1 (6 bases). The CDR3 DNA reads TGTGCCAGCAGCCGACGGTGGAGCAGGGGCGTAAAGCCCCAGCATTTT. It codes for CASSRRWSRGVKPQHF.